This passage covers 12 T cell receptor beta chains from one sample sequenced in a study of cytomegalovirus exposure and HLA in healthy donors. 60 Vbeta and 13 Jbeta primers were used in PCR. Clones were sequenced by immunoSEQ multiplex PCR, and TCRdb holds only the in-frame ones, with some missing. The sample holds about 170,000 clones, approximately 81% seen once. The sample consisted of PBMCs. The receptors were gathered from a man in his thirties or forties in good health and CMV-seropositive.

This chain links TRBV18 with TRBJ2-3; 12 bases match TRBD2. The V gene end was trimmed by 4 bases and the J gene end by 4 bases; junction bases not matched to a gene: 6. The CDR3 is 16 amino acids. CDR1 and CDR2 (germline): KGHSH, LQKENI. CDR3 region: CASSLRLAGVADTQYF. CDR3 in DNA: TGTGCCAGCTCACTACGACTAGCGGGAGTAGCAGATACGCAGTATTTT.

The chain is built from TRBV2 and TRBJ2-5, with 8 positions matching TRBD2. Germline V gives CDR1 SNHLY, CDR2 FYNNEI. J lost 7 bases, V lost 7 bases, and 17 bases had no gene match. This CDR3 is built from 16 residues. The CDR3 DNA is TGTGCCAGCACCACTTCCCCTGCGGGAGGCCTGTGGACCCAGTACTTC. This gives the protein CASTTSPAGGLWTQYF.

This chain connects TRBV27 to TRBJ1-2; 8 bases map to TRBD1. This CDR3 contains 14 residues. Per the germline V gene, CDR1 is MNHEY and CDR2 is SMNVEV (reference sequence). Unmatched junction bases numbered 8, after V lost 3 bases and J lost 8 bases. The CDR3 region is CASSFHQGARGYTF. Here the CDR3 DNA reads TGTGCCAGCAGTTTCCACCAGGGGGCGCGCGGCTACACCTTC.

The rearrangement links TRBV29-1 to TRBJ2-5; TRBD2 aligns across 9 bases. The CDR3 is 13 residues long. The germline V gene has CDR1 SQVTM and CDR2 ANQGSEA. Unmatched junction bases numbered 4, after V lost 4 bases and J lost 4 bases. The CDR3 loop is CSVAPTSGETQYF. The CDR3 DNA reads TGCAGCGTTGCCCCGACTAGCGGAGAGACCCAGTACTTC.

This clone was counted many times. This chain uses TRBV27 with TRBJ1-4, with D perhaps matching TRBD1 (6 bases). CDR3 length equals 13 residues. Germline CDR1 reads MNHEY; CDR2 reads SMNVEV (reference sequence). The ends were cut back, 7 bases at V and 4 bases at J, with 10 bases in the middle. In DNA, the CDR3 is TGTGCCAGCACGGGGGGCTTTAATGAAAAACTGTTTTTT. This encodes CASTGGFNEKLFF.

The rearrangement joins TRBV30 to TRBJ2-6; unclear D gene. Deletions cut 4 bases from V and 0 bases from J, with 7 bases between. CDR3 length equals 14 residues. The germline V gene has CDR1 GTSNPN and CDR2 SVGIG (reference sequence). CDR3 sequence (DNA): TGTGCCTGGAAAACTCGCTCTGGGGCCAACGTCCTGACTTTC. This translates into CAWKTRSGANVLTF.

The rearrangement joins TRBV11-1 to TRBJ1-2; TRBD1 might be the D (6 bases). Trimming shortened V by 4 bases and J by 4 bases, and 13 bases separated the two germline ends. Germline V lookup: CDR1 SGHAT, CDR2 FQDESV (reference sequence). The CDR3 totals 14 residues. CDR3 coding DNA: TGTGCCAGCAGCTCCCACAGGGAGTCCTATGGCTACACCTTC. Encoded protein: CASSSHRESYGYTF.

As concerns this clone: A junction end diverges from the germline sequence, so it may reflect a read error. This chain uses TRBV7-9 with TRBJ2-5; 11 nucleotides agree with TRBD2. Germline-derived CDR1 and CDR2 are SEHNR and FQNEAQ (reference sequence). CDR3 length: 14 amino acids. The CDR3 DNA reads TGTTCCAGCAGTGGGACTAGCGGACGGGAGACCCAGTACTTC. It codes for CSSSGTSGRETQYF.

V and J are TRBV15 and TRBJ2-5, with 7 positions matching TRBD1. V was clipped by 3 bases and J by 7 bases; unmatched bases: 5. In germline, CDR1 is LNHNV, CDR2 YYDKDF (reference sequence). CDR3 length equals 13 residues. The CDR3 nucleotides read TGTGCCACCAGCAGTACAGGGGCTGGGACCCAGTACTTC. Translated, it gives CATSSTGAGTQYF.

J is TRBJ1-1 and V is TRBV19; 7 bases match TRBD1. Trimming removed 5 bases from V and 5 bases from J; junction bases left unmatched: 8. Germline CDR1 reads LNHDA; CDR2 reads SQIVND (reference sequence). The length of the CDR3 is 14 residues. The CDR3 loop is CASSEHRGNTEAFF. CDR3 DNA: TGTGCCAGTAGTGAACACAGGGGCAATACTGAAGCTTTCTTT. Full variable domain (remainder filled in from reference TRBV19 and TRBJ1-1): DGGITQSPKYLFRKEGQNVTLSCEQNLNHDAMYWYRQDPGQGLRLIYYSQIVNDFQKGDIAEGYSVSREKKESFPLTVTSAQKNPTAFYLCASSEHRGNTEAFFGQGTRLTVV.

The chain recombines TRBV27 with TRBJ1-1, with D perhaps TRBD1 (5 bases). Germline CDR1 is MNHEY and CDR2 is SMNVEV (reference sequence). V shed 6 bases and J shed 0 bases, with 17 bases lying between them. This CDR3 contains 16 residues. CDR3 coding DNA: TGTGCCAGCAGCCACACGTGGGGGGTAGTGAACACTGAAGCTTTCTTT. It yields the protein CASSHTWGVVNTEAFF.

The chain joins TRBV29-1 to TRBJ2-3; D gene unclear. The CDR3 is 13 residues long. V was clipped by 4 bases and J by 3 bases, with 11 bases between them. Germline CDR1 and CDR2: SQVTM and ANQGSEA. CDR3 loop: CSVVVAATDTQYF. The CDR3 DNA reads TGCAGCGTTGTGGTAGCTGCTACAGATACGCAGTATTTT.